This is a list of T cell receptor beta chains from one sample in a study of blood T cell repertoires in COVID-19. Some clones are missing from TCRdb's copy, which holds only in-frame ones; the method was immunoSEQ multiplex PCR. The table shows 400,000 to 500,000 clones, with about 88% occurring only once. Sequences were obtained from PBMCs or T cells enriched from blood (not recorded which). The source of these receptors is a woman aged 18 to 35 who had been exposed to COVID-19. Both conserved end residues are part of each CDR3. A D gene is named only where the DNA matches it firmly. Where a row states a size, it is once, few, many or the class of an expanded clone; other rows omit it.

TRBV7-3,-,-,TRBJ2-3,TGTGCCAGCAGCCCCCGGAGGGGAGGCACAGATACGCAGTATTTT,CASSPRRGGTDTQYF
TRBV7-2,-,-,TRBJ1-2,TGTGCCAGCAGCTTAGGGCAGGTCTATGGCTACACCTTC,CASSLGQVYGYTF
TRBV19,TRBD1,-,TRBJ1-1,TGTGCCAGTATCCGGGACAGGGAAATCACTGAAGCTTTCTTT,CASIRDREITEAFF
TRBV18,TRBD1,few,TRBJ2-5,TGTGCCAGCTCACCGGGACAGGGCCAAGAGACCCAGTACTTC,CASSPGQGQETQYF
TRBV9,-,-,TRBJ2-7,TGTGCCACCCAGCGTACCTCCTACGAGCAGTACTTC,CATQRTSYEQYF
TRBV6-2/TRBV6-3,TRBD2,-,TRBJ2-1,TGTGCCAGCAGTTACTCAAGTTTTACGGTGGGAGGGCCATTCAATGAGCAGTTCTTC,CASSYSSFTVGGPFNEQFF
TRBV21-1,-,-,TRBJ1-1,TGTGCCAGCAGCGCCATGGCGGCAGAGGAGGTAAAAGCTTTCTTT,CASSAMAAEEVKAFF
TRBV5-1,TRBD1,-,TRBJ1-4,TGCGCCAGCAGCGTTCGAACAGGGGGCGGGGAAAAACTGTTTTTT,CASSVRTGGGEKLFF
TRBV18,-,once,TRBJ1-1,TGTGCCAGCTCACCCTCGGGGGAAACTGAAGCTTTCTTT,CASSPSGETEAFF
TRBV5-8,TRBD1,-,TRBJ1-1,TGTGCCAGCAGCTTGGAGGGGGCCAACACTGAAGCTTTCTTT,CASSLEGANTEAFF
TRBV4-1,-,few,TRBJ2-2,TGCGCCAGCAGCCCAGCGGTTATCGCGAACACCGGGGAGCTGTTTTTT,CASSPAVIANTGELFF
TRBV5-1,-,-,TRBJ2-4,TGCGCCAGCAGCTTGGTGGCGGGGACCAAAAACATTCAGTACTTC,CASSLVAGTKNIQYF
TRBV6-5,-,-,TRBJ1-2,TGTGCCAGCAGTTACTCGAGGGCGGAGAACTATGGCTACACCTTC,CASSYSRAENYGYTF
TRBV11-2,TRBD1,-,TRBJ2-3,TGTGCCAGCAGCTTAGAATGGACAGGGGAGGGTGGTACGCAGTATTTT,CASSLEWTGEGGTQYF
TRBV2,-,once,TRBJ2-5,TGTGCCAGCAGTGAACCCCCACGGGAGACCCAGTACTTC,CASSEPPRETQYF
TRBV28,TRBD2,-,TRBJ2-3,TGTGCCAGCAAACCGTGGGCTAGCGGGGGAAGGGCAGATACGCAGTATTTT,CASKPWASGGRADTQYF
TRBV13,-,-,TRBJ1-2,TGTGCCAGCAGCTCACCAGGGCTCAACTATGGCTACACCTTC,CASSSPGLNYGYTF
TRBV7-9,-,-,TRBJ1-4,TGTGCCAGCAGCCCGGGGGGGGGAAGACTGTTTTTT,CASSPGGGRLFF
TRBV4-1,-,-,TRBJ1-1,TGCGCCAGCAGCCAAACGCCAGGGCTCTTGGGCACTGAAGCTTTCTTT,CASSQTPGLLGTEAFF
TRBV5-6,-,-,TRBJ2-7,TGTGCCAGCAGCCTCAGGTGGTTGAGCTCCTACGAGCAGTACTTC,CASSLRWLSSYEQYF